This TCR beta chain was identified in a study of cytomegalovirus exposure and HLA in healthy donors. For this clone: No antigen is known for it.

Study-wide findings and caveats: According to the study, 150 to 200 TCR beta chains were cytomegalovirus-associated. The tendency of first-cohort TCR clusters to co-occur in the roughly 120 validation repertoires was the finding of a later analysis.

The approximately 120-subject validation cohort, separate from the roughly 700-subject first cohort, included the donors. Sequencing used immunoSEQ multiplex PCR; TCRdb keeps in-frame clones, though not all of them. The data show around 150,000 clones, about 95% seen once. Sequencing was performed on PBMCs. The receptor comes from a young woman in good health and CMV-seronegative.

The CDR3 is CASSVGGADEQFF. The CDR3 nucleotides are TGTGCCAGCAGCGTTGGAGGGGCTGATGAGCAGTTCTTC. The chain carries TRBV9 and TRBJ2-1; D possibly corresponds to TRBD2 (6 bases). This CDR3 spans 13 amino acids. The germline CDR1 and CDR2 sequences are SGDLS and YYNGEE. V was pared by 2 bases and J by 8 bases, with 11 bases between.